What follows is one TCR beta chain and its context. This entry comes from a study of OX40 agonist ivuxolimab in advanced cancers. CDR1 and CDR2 from the germline V gene are MNHEY and SVGAGI. This CDR3 is built from 14 residues. V was pared by 4 bases and J by 4 bases, with 13 bases between. Assay used: immunoSEQ multiplex PCR; TCRdb lists only in-frame clones, some missing. The table has approximately 56,000 clones, 75% to 90% seen once. The chain has TRBV6-5 and TRBJ1-2; D gene uncertain. This receptor was taken from an adult with an advanced solid tumor such as melanoma, head and neck, liver or kidney cancer. The sample was CD4+ or CD8+ T cells sorted from blood, taken in a trial of the OX40 agonist ivuxolimab. CDR3 DNA: TGTGCCAGCAGTTCTGAGGCATTGCCCTATGGCTACACCTTC. Its translation is CASSSEALPYGYTF.